This T cell receptor (beta chain) was identified during a study of regulatory T cells in long-lasting Graves disease. Time point noted: persistent/refractory GD, antithyroid drugs over 5 years with positive TRAb. From RNA extracted from PBMCs, the TCR library was made. Under American Thyroid Association guidelines, Graves' disease was diagnosed. Peripheral blood, at approximately 10 milliliters, went into EDTA tubes. According to the study, TCR beta libraries were built with iRepertoire HTBI primers and CDR3-region Arm-PCR. TCRdb used MiXCR to reprocess the multiplex PCR reads, holding one entry per CDR3 protein. Of approximately 400,000 distinct CDR3 sequences listed, roughly 25% are singletons. Germline lookup yields CDR1 SGHRS and CDR2 YFSETQ. The V gene lost 3 bases and the J gene lost 7 bases, with 14 bases spanning the gap. This CDR3 spans 15 amino acids. This clonotype was seen ten or more times. Its cognate antigen is unknown.

Study findings and constraints: Clonotypes that were public and shared totalled roughly 3,000 in persistent patients versus 750 to 1,000 in new patients.

The sample was peripheral blood mononuclear cells (PBMCs), taken when the disease was refractory, from a patient treated with antithyroid drugs. The sequence came from a woman aged 40 to 50 with Graves disease. V is TRBV5-1 and J is TRBJ1-6, with D unclear. CDR3 protein: CASSSEGTPNSPLHF. The CDR3 DNA is TGCGCCAGCAGCTCCGAGGGCACGCCAAATTCACCCCTCCACTTT.